A selection of T cell receptor beta chains follows, all from one sample in a study of T cell responses to AZD1222 COVID-19 vaccine. Only in-frame clones appear in the TCRdb table, and some are missing; sequencing was by immunoSEQ multiplex PCR. The table has 90,000 to 150,000 clones, roughly 90% seen once. Sequences were derived from peripheral blood, sampled on day 0 of AZD1222 vaccination. Receptors were obtained from an adult in good health. The CDR3 runs from the conserved cysteine through the conserved F or W. The D gene is left open where the match is weak. Not all rows give a size; the values are once, few, many and, for expanded clones, a class.

TRBJ2-1 TRBD1 TRBV18 NA TGTGCCAGCTCAAGGACAGGGGAGCATGAGCAGTTCTTC CASSRTGEHEQFF
TRBJ1-4 TRBD1 TRBV19 NA TGTGCCAGTAGATCGACAGGGGCTACGGGAAAACTGTTTTTT CASRSTGATGKLFF
TRBJ2-7 NA TRBV6-2/TRBV6-3 once TGTGCCAGCAGTTTAGACCGATACGAGCAGTACTTC CASSLDRYEQYF
TRBJ1-2 NA TRBV10-3 NA TGTGCCATCAGTGAGTCAGGGGGCTATGGCTACACCTTC CAISESGGYGYTF
TRBJ1-2 TRBD1 TRBV12-3/TRBV12-4 NA TGTGCCAGCAGCACCGGCGGGGACAGAGGCTACACCTTC CASSTGGDRGYTF
TRBJ1-1 NA TRBV11-2 NA TGTGCCAGCAGCCCACAGGGAATTGAAGCTTTCTTT CASSPQGIEAFF
TRBJ1-1 NA TRBV4-3 NA TGCGCCAGCAGCCAAGATTTCCAGGGCCAGGTCGAAGCTTTCTTT CASSQDFQGQVEAFF
TRBJ1-1 NA TRBV6-1 NA TGTGCCAGCAGTGAACCCTCTCGGGGCACTGAAGCTTTCTTT CASSEPSRGTEAFF
TRBJ2-5 TRBD1 TRBV7-3 NA TGTGCCAGCAGCCGAACCGGACAGGGAGAAGAGACCCAGTACTTC CASSRTGQGEETQYF
TRBJ1-4 NA TRBV19 NA TGTGCCAGTAGTATCATTCTCAGGGGCGGAATTGAAAAACTGTTTTTT CASSIILRGGIEKLFF
TRBJ2-1 TRBD2 TRBV7-8 NA TGTGCCAGCAGCCTTGGGACTAGCGGTGAGCAGTTCTTC CASSLGTSGEQFF
TRBJ2-3 NA TRBV3-1/TRBV3-2 NA TGTGCCAGCAGCCAAGCACAGGGAATCACAGATACGCAGTATTTT CASSQAQGITDTQYF
TRBJ2-3 NA TRBV7-6 once TGTGCCAGCAGCTTAGGGGCGGCTAGTAGCACAGATACGCAGTATTTT CASSLGAASSTDTQYF
TRBJ2-4 NA TRBV2 NA TGTGCCAGCAGTGAAGGTGGGGTAGACATTCAGTACTTC CASSEGGVDIQYF
TRBJ2-3 NA TRBV5-4 NA TGTGCCAGCAGCTTGGGTGATCCGCGGGGTACGCAGTATTTT CASSLGDPRGTQYF